The rows below give T cell receptor beta chains drawn from one sample of a study of T cells in Graves' hyperthyroidism and ophthalmopathy. TCRdb reprocessed the multiplex PCR reads via MiXCR and lists one record per CDR3 protein. The table includes more than 600,000 distinct CDR3 sequences, 16% detected once. Sequencing used blood. The receptors come from a man aged 18 to 29 with Graves' hyperthyroidism. Both conserved end residues are part of each CDR3. D genes are given only for firm matches. Not all rows give a size; the values are once, few, many and, for expanded clones, a class.

j_gene | abundance | v_gene | d_gene | CDR3aa | CDR3nt
TRBJ2-7 | NA | TRBV2 | TRBD2 | CASRRTSGVYEQYF | TGTGCCAGCAGACGGACTAGCGGGGTCTACGAGCAGTACTTC
TRBJ2-7 | many | TRBV3-1 | NA | CASSHYRYEQYF | TGTGCCAGCAGCCATTACCGCTACGAGCAGTACTTC
TRBJ2-3 | NA | TRBV9 | TRBD2 | CASSEAGGPIDTQYF | TGTGCCAGCAGCGAAGCGGGAGGGCCTATAGATACGCAGTATTTT
TRBJ1-5 | NA | TRBV6-5 | NA | CASSYPNSNQPQHF | TGTGCCAGCAGTTACCCGAATAGCAATCAGCCCCAGCATTTT
TRBJ2-1 | few | TRBV10-3 | TRBD2 | CAISTSGSSYNEQFF | TGTGCCATCAGTACTAGCGGGAGCTCCTACAATGAGCAGTTCTTC
TRBJ1-2 | NA | TRBV6-2/TRBV6-3 | TRBD1 | CASSLNGQGTYGYTF | TGTGCCAGCAGCCTTAATGGACAGGGCACCTATGGCTACACCTTC
TRBJ2-6 | few | TRBV18 | NA | CASSPGLSSGANVLTF | TGTGCCAGCTCACCAGGACTCTCCTCTGGGGCCAACGTCCTGACTTTC
TRBJ2-7 | few | TRBV24-1 | TRBD2 | CATSDWASGSYEQYF | TGTGCCACCAGTGATTGGGCCAGCGGGAGTTACGAGCAGTACTTC
TRBJ2-5 | NA | TRBV30 | NA | CAWGRGTPGKETQYF | TGTGCCTGGGGTCGTGGGACACCCGGAAAAGAGACCCAGTACTTC
TRBJ1-1 | many | TRBV28 | NA | CASSLRPSGTEAFF | TGTGCCAGCAGTTTGCGGCCCTCCGGCACTGAAGCTTTCTTT
TRBJ2-3 | many | TRBV12-3/TRBV12-4 | NA | CASSSFIADTQYF | TGTGCCAGCAGCTCCTTCATCGCAGATACGCAGTATTTT
TRBJ2-4 | few | TRBV28 | NA | CASRIGNIQYF | TGTGCCAGCAGGATCGGAAACATTCAGTACTTC
TRBJ2-7 | few | TRBV19 | NA | CASSHDRSTYEQYF | TGTGCCAGTAGTCACGACAGATCTACCTACGAGCAGTACTTC
TRBJ2-3 | many | TRBV28 | NA | CASSPRGEADTQYF | TGTGCCAGCAGTCCTAGGGGGGAGGCAGATACGCAGTATTTT
TRBJ2-1 | many | TRBV12-3/TRBV12-4 | NA | CASSLTASVYNEQFF | TGTGCCAGCAGTTTAACGGCTAGCGTATACAATGAGCAGTTCTTC
TRBJ2-3 | NA | TRBV7-9 | TRBD2 | CASSLRLAGGPITDTQYF | TGTGCCAGCAGCCTCCGACTAGCGGGAGGGCCGATCACAGATACGCAGTATTTT
TRBJ1-1 | many | TRBV7-9 | NA | CASLRTASSHTEAFF | TGTGCCAGCCTCCGGACAGCGTCTTCCCACACTGAAGCTTTCTTT
TRBJ2-5 | few | TRBV10-3 | NA | CAIPSKVQETQYF | TGTGCCATCCCCTCAAAGGTCCAAGAGACCCAGTACTTC
TRBJ2-1 | many | TRBV6-4 | TRBD2 | CASSDQASGSNEQFF | TGTGCCAGCAGTGACCAGGCTAGCGGGAGTAATGAGCAGTTCTTC
TRBJ2-7 | many | TRBV28 | NA | CASSFSWLSYEQYF | TGTGCCAGCAGTTTTTCGTGGCTATCCTACGAGCAGTACTTC
TRBJ1-1 | many | TRBV27 | NA | CASSLGGGTYTEAFF | TGTGCCAGCAGTTTAGGTGGGGGAACGTACACTGAAGCTTTCTTT
TRBJ1-2 | NA | TRBV30 | TRBD1 | CAWSNRGSTGGYTF | TGTGCCTGGAGTAACAGGGGTTCTACAGGAGGCTACACCTTC
TRBJ1-3 | many | TRBV4-3 | NA | CASSRQGRSGNTIYF | TGCGCCAGCAGCCGCCAGGGCCGCTCTGGAAACACCATATATTTT
TRBJ2-5 | many | TRBV6-1 | NA | CASSYSGVDQETQYF | TGTGCCAGCAGTTATTCAGGGGTCGACCAAGAGACCCAGTACTTC
TRBJ2-7 | few | TRBV24-1 | TRBD2 | CATARSGIKNEQYF | TGTGCCACCGCCCGAAGCGGGATCAAGAACGAGCAGTACTTC
TRBJ1-2 | few | TRBV12-3/TRBV12-4 | NA | CASSPNRRHYGYTF | TGTGCCAGCAGCCCCAACAGGAGACACTATGGCTACACCTTC